This TCR beta chain derives from a study of blood T cells in healthy people across ages. Germline CDR1 reads DFQATT; CDR2 reads SNEGSKA (reference sequence). V was cut by 1 base and J by 3 bases, with 16 bases left in between. This CDR3 is built from 16 residues. The people who gave samples were healthy Caucasians from Russia, aged 6 to 90. Using a J-beta primer mix together with a sample-barcoded 5' primer, a second PCR was run for roughly 7 to 11 cycles. A single record per CDR3 protein comes from TCRdb applying MiXCR to the 5' RACE reads. The sample has about 680,000 distinct CDR3 sequences; more than 40% are singletons. Turning to this clonotype: The antigen remains unidentified.

Study results and limitations: The study found more naive CD4+ cells and higher diversity in long-lived than aged donors.

This TCR was sampled from a woman aged 55-69 years in good health. This chain joins TRBV20-1 and TRBJ1-5, with D possibly matching TRBD1 (5 bases). Sequencing was done on a sample of blood. The CDR3 DNA follows: TGCAGTGCTAGAGTTGCCCGGCAGGGCGACAATCAGCCCCAGCATTTT. Its translation is CSARVARQGDNQPQHF.